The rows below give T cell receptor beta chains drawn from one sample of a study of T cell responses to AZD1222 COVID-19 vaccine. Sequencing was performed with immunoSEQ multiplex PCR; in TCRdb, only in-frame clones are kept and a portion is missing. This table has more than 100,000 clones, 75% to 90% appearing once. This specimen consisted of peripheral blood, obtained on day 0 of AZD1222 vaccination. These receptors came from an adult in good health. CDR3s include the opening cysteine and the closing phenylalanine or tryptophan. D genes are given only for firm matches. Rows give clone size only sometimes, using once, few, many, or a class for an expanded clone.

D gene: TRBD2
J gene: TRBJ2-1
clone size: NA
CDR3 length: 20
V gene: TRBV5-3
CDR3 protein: CARSRVRRLAGGPRYYEQFF
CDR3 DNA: TGTGCCAGAAGCCGGGTCCGTCGGCTAGCGGGAGGGCCAAGGTACTATGAGCAGTTCTTC

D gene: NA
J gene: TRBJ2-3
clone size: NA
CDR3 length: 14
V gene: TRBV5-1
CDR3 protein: CASSWGGAPDTQYF
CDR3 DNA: TGCGCCAGCAGCTGGGGGGGGGCCCCGGATACGCAGTATTTT

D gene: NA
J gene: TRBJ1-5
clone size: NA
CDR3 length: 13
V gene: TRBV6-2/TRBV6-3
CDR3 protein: CASSYPYNQPQHF
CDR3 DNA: TGTGCCAGCAGTTACCCCTATAATCAGCCCCAGCATTTT

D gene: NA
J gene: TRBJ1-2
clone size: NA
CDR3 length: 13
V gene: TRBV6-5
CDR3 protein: CASSLPGVAGYTF
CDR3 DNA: TGTGCCAGCAGCCTACCGGGGGTGGCTGGCTACACCTTC

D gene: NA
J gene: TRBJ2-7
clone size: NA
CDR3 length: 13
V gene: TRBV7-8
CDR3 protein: CASSLGEGYEQYF
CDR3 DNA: TGTGCCAGCAGCTTAGGGGAAGGGTACGAGCAGTACTTC

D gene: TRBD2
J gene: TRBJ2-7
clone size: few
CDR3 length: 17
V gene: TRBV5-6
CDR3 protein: CASSSTGLAVIFYEQYF
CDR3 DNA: TGTGCCAGCAGCTCAACCGGACTAGCGGTTATATTCTACGAGCAGTACTTC

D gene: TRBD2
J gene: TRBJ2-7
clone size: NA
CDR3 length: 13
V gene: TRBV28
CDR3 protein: CASSPGLAGEQYF
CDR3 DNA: TGTGCCAGCAGTCCGGGACTAGCCGGCGAGCAGTACTTC

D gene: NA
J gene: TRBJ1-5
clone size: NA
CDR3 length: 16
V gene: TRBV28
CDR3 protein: CASSLISRQLNRPQHF
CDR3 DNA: TGTGCCAGCAGTTTAATTTCTCGGCAGCTAAACCGGCCCCAGCATTTT

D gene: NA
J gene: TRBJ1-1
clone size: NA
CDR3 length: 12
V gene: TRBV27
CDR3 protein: CASGGGGTEAFF
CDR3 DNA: TGTGCCAGCGGCGGAGGGGGAACTGAAGCTTTCTTT

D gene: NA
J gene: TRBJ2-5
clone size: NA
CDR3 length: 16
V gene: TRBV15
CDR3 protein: CATSRAGTAYQETQYF
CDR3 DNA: TGTGCCACCAGCAGAGCGGGGACGGCGTACCAAGAGACCCAGTACTTC

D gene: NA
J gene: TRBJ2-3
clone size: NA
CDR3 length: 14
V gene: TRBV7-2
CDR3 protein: CASSFGLSPDTQYF
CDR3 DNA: TGTGCCAGCAGCTTTGGGCTTTCCCCGGATACGCAGTATTTT

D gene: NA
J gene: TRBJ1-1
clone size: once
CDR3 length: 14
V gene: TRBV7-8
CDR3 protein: CASSPRPPGPEAFF
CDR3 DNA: TGTGCCAGCAGCCCTCGCCCCCCGGGGCCTGAAGCTTTCTTT

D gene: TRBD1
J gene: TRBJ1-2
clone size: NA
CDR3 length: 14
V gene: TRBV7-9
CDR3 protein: CASSEGTGTYGYTF
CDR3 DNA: TGTGCCAGCAGCGAAGGGACAGGGACCTATGGCTACACCTTC

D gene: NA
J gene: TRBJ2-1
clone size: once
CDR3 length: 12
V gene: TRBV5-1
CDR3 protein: CASSLAVNEQFF
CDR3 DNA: TGCGCCAGCAGCTTGGCCGTTAATGAGCAGTTCTTC

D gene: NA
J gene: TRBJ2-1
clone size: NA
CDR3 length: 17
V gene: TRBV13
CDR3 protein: CASRPQADASSYNEQFF
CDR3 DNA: TGTGCCAGCAGGCCTCAAGCAGACGCTTCTTCCTACAATGAGCAGTTCTTC

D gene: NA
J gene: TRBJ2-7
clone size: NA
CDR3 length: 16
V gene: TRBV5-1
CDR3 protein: CASSLREFSPFYEQYF
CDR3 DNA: TGCGCCAGCAGCTTGAGGGAGTTTTCCCCTTTTTACGAGCAGTACTTC

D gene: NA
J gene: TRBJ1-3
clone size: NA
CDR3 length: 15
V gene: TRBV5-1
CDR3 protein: CASSFDTTSGNTIYF
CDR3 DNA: TGCGCCAGCAGCTTTGACACCACCTCTGGAAACACCATATATTTT

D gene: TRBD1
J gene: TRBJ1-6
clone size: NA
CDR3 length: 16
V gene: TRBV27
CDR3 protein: CASRKGQGVYNSPLHF
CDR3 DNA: TGTGCCAGCAGAAAAGGACAGGGGGTCTATAATTCACCCCTCCACTTT

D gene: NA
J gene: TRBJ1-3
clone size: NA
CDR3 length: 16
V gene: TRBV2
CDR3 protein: CASRRRALDRGNTIYF
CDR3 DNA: TGTGCCAGCAGGCGGCGAGCCCTTGACCGCGGAAACACCATATATTTT

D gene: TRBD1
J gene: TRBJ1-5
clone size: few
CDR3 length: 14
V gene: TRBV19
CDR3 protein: CASRARTGDQPQHF
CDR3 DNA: TGTGCCAGTAGGGCCAGGACAGGGGATCAGCCCCAGCATTTT

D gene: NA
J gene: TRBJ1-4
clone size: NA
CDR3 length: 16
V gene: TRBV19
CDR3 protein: CASSRTRTATNEKLFF
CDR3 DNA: TGTGCCAGTAGTCGCACTCGGACAGCAACTAATGAAAAACTGTTTTTT

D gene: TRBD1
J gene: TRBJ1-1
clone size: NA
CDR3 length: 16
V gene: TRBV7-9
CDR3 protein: CASSLSDTGGAAEAFF
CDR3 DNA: TGTGCCAGCAGCTTAAGCGATACAGGGGGCGCGGCTGAAGCTTTCTTT

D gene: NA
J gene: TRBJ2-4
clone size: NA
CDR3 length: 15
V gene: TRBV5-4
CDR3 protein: CASSLSAGRKNIQYF
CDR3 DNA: TGTGCCAGCAGCTTAAGTGCAGGTCGCAAAAACATTCAGTACTTC

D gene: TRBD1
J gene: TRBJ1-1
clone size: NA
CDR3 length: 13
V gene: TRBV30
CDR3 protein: CAWSVQGRTEAFF
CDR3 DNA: TGTGCCTGGAGCGTACAGGGGAGGACTGAAGCTTTCTTT

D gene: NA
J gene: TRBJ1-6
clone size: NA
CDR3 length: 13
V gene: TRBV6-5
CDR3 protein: CASSYRGVSPLHF
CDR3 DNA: TGTGCCAGCAGTTACCGGGGGGTGTCACCCCTCCACTTT

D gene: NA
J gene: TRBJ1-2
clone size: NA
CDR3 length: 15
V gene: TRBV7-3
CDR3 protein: CASSSPLEGGYGYTF
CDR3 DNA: TGTGCCAGCAGCTCCCCTCTAGAGGGGGGTTATGGCTACACCTTC

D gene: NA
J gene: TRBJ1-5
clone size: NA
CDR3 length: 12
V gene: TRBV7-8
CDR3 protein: CASSRHGQPQHF
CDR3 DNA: TGTGCCAGCAGCCGACATGGTCAGCCCCAGCATTTT

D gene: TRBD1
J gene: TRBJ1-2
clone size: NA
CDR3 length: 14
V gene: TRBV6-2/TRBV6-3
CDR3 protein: CASSLPGQIYGYTF
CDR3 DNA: TGTGCCAGCAGTCTTCCGGGACAGATTTATGGCTACACCTTC

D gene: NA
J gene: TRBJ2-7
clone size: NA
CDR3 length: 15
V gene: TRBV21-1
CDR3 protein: CASSKVGGVRYEQYF
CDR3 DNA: TGTGCCAGCAGCAAAGTTGGGGGAGTGAGGTACGAGCAGTACTTC

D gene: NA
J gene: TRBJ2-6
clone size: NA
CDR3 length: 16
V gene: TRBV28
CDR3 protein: CASSPNLMSGANVLTF
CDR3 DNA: TGTGCCAGCAGTCCAAATCTGATGTCTGGGGCCAACGTCCTGACTTTC

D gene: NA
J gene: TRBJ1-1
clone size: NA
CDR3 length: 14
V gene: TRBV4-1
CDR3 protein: CASSQGVLYTEAFF
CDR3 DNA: TGCGCCAGCAGCCAAGGAGTTTTGTACACTGAAGCTTTCTTT

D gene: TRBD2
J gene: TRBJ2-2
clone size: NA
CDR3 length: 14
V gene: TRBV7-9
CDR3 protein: CARGGHSNTGELFF
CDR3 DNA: TGTGCCCGGGGGGGACACTCGAACACCGGGGAGCTGTTTTTT

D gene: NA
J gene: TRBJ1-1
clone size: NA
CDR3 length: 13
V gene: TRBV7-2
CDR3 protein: CASSLEVNTEAFF
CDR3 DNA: TGTGCCAGCAGCTTAGAAGTGAACACTGAAGCTTTCTTT

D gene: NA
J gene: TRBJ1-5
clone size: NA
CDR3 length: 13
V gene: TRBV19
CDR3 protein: CASNNRGNQPQHF
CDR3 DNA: TGTGCCAGTAATAACAGGGGCAATCAGCCCCAGCATTTT

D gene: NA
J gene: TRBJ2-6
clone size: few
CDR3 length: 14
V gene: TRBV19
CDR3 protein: CASSIWGPDNVLTF
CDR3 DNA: TGTGCCAGTAGTATCTGGGGTCCCGACAACGTCCTGACTTTC

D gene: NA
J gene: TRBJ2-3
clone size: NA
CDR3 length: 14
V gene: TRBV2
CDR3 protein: CASSPGGGVATQYF
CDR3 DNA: TGTGCCAGCTCACCCGGGGGCGGGGTCGCTACGCAGTATTTT